The rows below give T cell receptor beta chains drawn from one sample of a study of CD8+ T cells in alopecia areata. The table came from immunoSEQ multiplex PCR; TCRdb's copy has only in-frame clones and leaves some out. The sample contains around 170,000 clones, 51% of which appear only once. This specimen consisted of CD8+ T cells sorted from blood, obtained around week 52, from a patient treated with tofacitinib. All receptors derive from a human donor with alopecia areata. Both conserved end residues are part of each CDR3. The order of the fields is J gene, D gene, clone size, V gene, CDR3 protein, CDR3 DNA. D genes are given only for firm matches. Part of the rows lack a size; the others show once, few, many or a class for expanded clones.

TRBJ2-1 | NA | NA | TRBV29-1 | CSVEPGNNEQFF | TGCAGCGTTGAACCAGGGAACAATGAGCAGTTCTTC
TRBJ2-7 | NA | NA | TRBV27 | CASSLLGGDAYEQYF | TGTGCCAGCAGTTTATTAGGAGGGGACGCCTACGAGCAGTACTTC
TRBJ2-7 | NA | few | TRBV30 | CAWSVGARESYEQYF | TGTGCCTGGAGTGTAGGGGCCAGGGAAAGTTACGAGCAGTACTTC
TRBJ2-7 | NA | NA | TRBV6-5 | CASTSSIYEQYF | TGTGCCAGCACTAGTAGCATCTACGAGCAGTACTTC
TRBJ2-2 | TRBD1 | few | TRBV7-8 | CASSLPRTGGEVGELFF | TGTGCCAGCAGCTTACCCCGGACAGGGGGCGAGGTCGGGGAGCTGTTTTTT
TRBJ1-1 | NA | NA | TRBV27 | CASSNPENTEAFF | TGTGCCAGCAGTAACCCAGAGAACACTGAAGCTTTCTTT
TRBJ1-2 | NA | few | TRBV29-1 | CSVGSPGGYGYTF | TGCAGCGTTGGGAGCCCGGGGGGCTATGGCTACACCTTC
TRBJ1-6 | TRBD1 | NA | TRBV19 | CASSLIHSTGGMAPLHF | TGTGCCAGTAGTCTAATACATTCGACAGGGGGCATGGCACCCCTCCACTTT
TRBJ2-5 | NA | NA | TRBV4-1 | CASSQDRSQETQYF | TGCGCCAGCAGCCAAGATAGGAGTCAAGAGACCCAGTACTTC
TRBJ2-7 | NA | NA | TRBV13 | CASSPESSYEQYF | TGTGCCAGCAGCCCTGAATCCTCCTACGAGCAGTACTTC
TRBJ2-1 | NA | NA | TRBV6-5 | CASSYVRGSNNEQFF | TGTGCCAGCAGTTATGTACGGGGGTCCAACAATGAGCAGTTCTTC
TRBJ1-1 | NA | NA | TRBV5-1 | CASSLDAVVEAFF | TGCGCCAGCAGCTTGGACGCCGTTGTGGAAGCTTTCTTT
TRBJ2-1 | TRBD1 | NA | TRBV10-1 | CASSSSGTGWHEQFF | TGCGCCAGCAGTTCCTCCGGGACAGGTTGGCATGAGCAGTTCTTC
TRBJ2-5 | NA | NA | TRBV5-6 | CASSPYAETQYF | TGTGCCAGCAGCCCTTACGCGGAGACCCAGTACTTC
TRBJ1-4 | NA | NA | TRBV30 | CAWGGSEKLFF | TGTGCCTGGGGAGGGAGCGAAAAACTGTTTTTT
TRBJ1-1 | TRBD1 | once | TRBV30 | CAWSVGTGGFF | TGTGCCTGGAGTGTAGGGACAGGGGGCTTCTTT
TRBJ2-6 | NA | NA | TRBV19 | CASSPRDGANVLTF | TGTGCCAGTAGTCCCAGGGACGGGGCCAACGTCCTGACTTTC
TRBJ1-1 | NA | few | TRBV29-1 | CSATGDNTEAFF | TGCAGCGCGACAGGCGACAACACTGAAGCTTTCTTT
TRBJ1-6 | NA | NA | TRBV18 | CASSPSPGSHSPLHF | TGTGCCAGCTCACCTTCACCGGGGTCTCATTCACCCCTCCACTTT
TRBJ1-2 | NA | once | TRBV9 | CASSANRPYGYTF | TGTGCCAGCAGCGCCAATAGGCCCTATGGCTACACCTTC
TRBJ2-1 | NA | few | TRBV10-3 | CAISETTGIGNEQFF | TGTGCCATCAGTGAAACCACAGGGATCGGCAATGAGCAGTTCTTC
TRBJ2-7 | NA | NA | TRBV14 | CASSRTWNEQYF | TGTGCCAGCAGCCGGACCTGGAACGAGCAGTACTTC
TRBJ1-2 | TRBD1 | few | TRBV6-5 | CASSIQGYDGYTF | TGTGCCAGCTCGATACAGGGGTATGATGGCTACACCTTC
TRBJ2-2 | NA | NA | TRBV5-1 | CASSFLGLAGELFF | TGCGCCAGCAGCTTCCTCGGGTTGGCCGGGGAGCTGTTTTTT
TRBJ1-1 | TRBD1 | few | TRBV30 | CAWSILGTGGFTEAFF | TGTGCCTGGAGTATTCTCGGGACAGGGGGCTTCACTGAAGCTTTCTTT
TRBJ1-6 | NA | few | TRBV27 | CASSFGRGGSPLHF | TGTGCCAGCAGTTTCGGCAGGGGTGGTTCACCCCTCCACTTT
TRBJ2-7 | TRBD2 | NA | TRBV28 | CASGGGEQYF | TGTGCCAGCGGGGGGGGCGAGCAGTACTTC
TRBJ1-1 | TRBD1 | NA | TRBV27 | CASSTGTGTEAFF | TGTGCCAGCAGTACCGGGACAGGGACAGAAGCTTTCTTT
TRBJ2-3 | TRBD2 | once | TRBV7-3 | CASSFRAGGRTDTQYF | TGTGCCAGCAGCTTCCGAGCGGGGGGACGCACAGATACGCAGTATTTT
TRBJ1-6 | NA | once | TRBV5-6 | CASSHGYENSPLHF | TGTGCCAGCAGCCACGGGTATGAGAATTCACCCCTCCACTTT
TRBJ1-1 | NA | NA | TRBV6-6 | CASSPTSNTEAFF | TGTGCCAGCAGCCCGACCTCGAACACTGAAGCTTTCTTT
TRBJ2-1 | NA | NA | TRBV27 | CASSPRGWEQFF | TGTGCCAGCAGTCCCCGGGGCTGGGAGCAGTTCTTC
TRBJ1-2 | TRBD1 | few | TRBV29-1 | CSVEEEGAGYGYTF | TGCAGCGTTGAAGAAGAGGGGGCGGGCTATGGCTACACCTTC
TRBJ2-3 | NA | NA | TRBV6-4 | CASSDSTTDTQYF | TGTGCCAGCAGTGACTCGACCACAGATACGCAGTATTTT
TRBJ2-1 | TRBD2 | NA | TRBV6-5 | CATRLAGDPYNEQFF | TGTGCCACCCGACTGGCGGGGGATCCCTACAATGAGCAGTTCTTC
TRBJ1-3 | NA | NA | TRBV10-2 | CASSGRSRIDGNTIYF | TGCGCCAGCAGTGGGAGGAGTAGGATCGATGGAAACACCATATATTTT
TRBJ2-7 | NA | few | TRBV30 | CAWTEGFGGYSYEQYF | TGTGCCTGGACGGAGGGGTTCGGGGGTTACTCCTACGAGCAGTACTTC
TRBJ2-5 | NA | NA | TRBV29-1 | CSVAETQYF | TGCAGCGTTGCAGAGACCCAGTACTTC
TRBJ2-2 | NA | NA | TRBV7-9 | CASSRPGARTGELFF | TGTGCCAGCAGCCGGCCGGGGGCGCGGACCGGGGAGCTGTTTTTT
TRBJ2-7 | NA | NA | TRBV6-6 | CASSYGAGEDEQYF | TGTGCCAGCAGTTACGGGGCGGGCGAGGACGAGCAGTACTTC
TRBJ2-7 | NA | few | TRBV5-1 | CASSLGHLSYEQYF | TGCGCCAGCAGCCTGGGACACCTCTCCTACGAGCAGTACTTC
TRBJ2-1 | NA | few | TRBV9 | CASSPDRDEQFF | TGTGCCAGCAGCCCCGACCGCGATGAGCAGTTCTTC
TRBJ2-7 | NA | NA | TRBV7-8 | CASSIGVAGGGGEQYF | TGTGCCAGCAGCATAGGAGTAGCAGGGGGGGGAGGTGAGCAGTACTTC
TRBJ2-3 | NA | NA | TRBV27 | CASSLWGRRDTQYF | TGTGCCAGCAGTTTATGGGGGCGGCGGGATACGCAGTATTTT
TRBJ2-2 | NA | NA | TRBV30 | CAWSVLGDTGELFF | TGTGCCTGGAGTGTACTGGGAGACACCGGGGAGCTGTTTTTT
TRBJ1-1 | NA | NA | TRBV6-5 | CASSSLPGHTNTEAFF | TGTGCCAGCAGTTCGCTACCGGGACACACGAACACTGAAGCTTTCTTT
TRBJ2-7 | TRBD1 | NA | TRBV27 | CASSLKRPGQGTYEQYF | TGTGCCAGCAGTTTAAAAAGACCGGGACAGGGAACCTACGAGCAGTACTTC
TRBJ2-6 | NA | NA | TRBV6-5 | CASSYDQVGANVLTF | TGTGCCAGCAGTTACGACCAGGTGGGGGCCAACGTCCTGACTTTC
TRBJ1-6 | TRBD1 | few | TRBV7-9 | CASSGQVGPLHF | TGTGCCAGCAGCGGACAGGTCGGACCCCTCCACTTT
TRBJ1-2 | TRBD1 | few | TRBV15 | CATSRNTGANGYTF | TGTGCCACCAGCAGAAACACAGGGGCGAATGGCTACACCTTC
TRBJ1-1 | TRBD1 | NA | TRBV2 | CASSELGTGLGETEAFF | TGTGCCAGCAGCGAACTGGGGACAGGGTTGGGGGAGACTGAAGCTTTCTTT
TRBJ1-3 | NA | NA | TRBV12-5 | CASGLGRSSGNTIYF | TGTGCTAGTGGTTTGGGCCGGAGCTCTGGAAACACCATATATTTT
TRBJ1-3 | NA | NA | TRBV5-1 | CASSRDGSLSGNTIYF | TGCGCCAGCAGCCGGGACGGATCCCTCTCTGGAAACACCATATATTTT
TRBJ1-1 | NA | few | TRBV5-1 | CASSLGSEYTEAFF | TGCGCCAGCAGCTTGGGATCAGAGTACACTGAAGCTTTCTTT